The clone carrying this T cell receptor (beta chain) was observed a few times. The antigen is not known. It was with previously described methods and listed TCR primers that bulk TCR libraries were made. One entry per CDR3 protein, called by TCRdb with MiXCR from the PCR reads. The repertoire holds about 320,000 distinct CDR3 sequences, with about a quarter as singletons. This sample is drawn from a study of molecular identifiers for immune sequencing clone quantification. Sorting was used to obtain naive CD8 T cells (CD8+CD4-CCR7+CD45RA+). CDR1 is SEHNR, CDR2 FQNEAQ, per germline (reference sequence). V was clipped by 1 base and J by 9 bases, with 7 bases between them. The CDR3 loop spans 12 amino acids. Findings and limits, study-wide: Clones of above 20 RNA copies carried over 99% of effector molecules; in naive cells they carried under 1%.

The sample consisted of naive CD8+ T cells from blood, with Jurkat cell RNA spiked in. As for subset: FACS-sorted CD8+CD4-CCR7+CD45RA+ naive T cells. V and J are TRBV7-9 and TRBJ1-5; D might be TRBD1 (5 bases). This receptor was identified in a human donor in good health. Some libraries in this study had Jurkat cell RNA spiked in. In DNA, the CDR3 is TGTGCCAGCAGCTTAGGGGGGTTGCCCCAGCATTTT. It specifies CASSLGGLPQHF.